This TCR beta chain is drawn from a study of blood T cells in healthy people across ages. Comment on this clonotype: Antigen specificity is unknown.

With a J-beta primer mix and a sample-barcoded 5' primer, a second PCR ran roughly 7 to 11 cycles. Tagging of each cDNA molecule was performed by a template-switch adaptor with 12 random nucleotides. Using its own MiXCR run on the 5' RACE reads, TCRdb lists one record per CDR3 protein. The data contain about 780,000 distinct CDR3 sequences, about 59% of them singletons. This CDR3 region has 14 residues. V was pared by 8 bases and J by 7 bases, with 10 bases of the junction left unmatched. Germline CDR1 and CDR2: MDHEN and SYDVKM. Study conclusions and caveats: More naive CD4+ cells and higher diversity marked long-lived donors relative to aged donors.

This TCR was recovered from a man aged 30 to 45 in good health. The sample comprised blood. This chain uses TRBV28 with TRBJ2-1; 8 bases match TRBD1. The CDR3 protein is CASGGTGLRNEQFF. Here the CDR3 DNA reads TGTGCCAGCGGGGGGACAGGTTTAAGGAATGAGCAGTTCTTC.